This T cell receptor (beta chain) was sequenced for a study of T cells in Graves' hyperthyroidism and ophthalmopathy. The overall study: Staff took peripheral blood when the initial diagnosis was made, before any treatment began. Findings of the study overall: Separating ophthalmopathy from stable hyperthyroidism was achieved by a 13 V-J model.

TCR beta CDR3 regions were amplified from RNA. The TCR CDR3 was amplified in a first-round RT-PCR using the HTBI primer set. One entry per CDR3 protein, called by TCRdb with MiXCR from the multiplex PCR reads. The sample yields 110,000 to 150,000 distinct CDR3 sequences, around 20% seen once. The sample holds many counts of this clonotype. The antigen is unknown. The CDR3 extends over 16 amino acids. Germline CDR1 is SGHKS and CDR2 is YYEKEE (reference sequence). Trimming removed 1 base from V and 2 bases from J, with 16 bases in between. A sample of blood taken at first hyperthyroidism diagnosis preceded any ophthalmopathy symptoms.

This chain uses TRBV5-5 with TRBJ2-7; TRBD1 is a possible D gene (7 bases). The sequence came from a woman between 45 and 65 years old with Graves' hyperthyroidism that later progressed to Graves' ophthalmopathy. The sample taken for sequencing was blood. The CDR3 nucleotides read TGTGCCAGCAGCTTGCGGGAGACCGGGACAGCCTACGAGCAGTACTTC. Protein sequence: CASSLRETGTAYEQYF.